The 28 T cell receptor beta chains presented below share a single source sample, sequenced in a study of T cell responses to AZD1222 COVID-19 vaccine. Measured with immunoSEQ multiplex PCR; TCRdb has only the in-frame clones, and not every one. The repertoire consists of 150,000 to 200,000 clones, with 88% occurring once and the leading ten covering more than 5.5%. Sequenced material: peripheral blood, taken on day 0 of AZD1222 vaccination. The origin of the receptors is an adult in good health.

The J gene is TRBJ2-4, the V gene TRBV5-1; TRBD2 matches 7 bases. Germline trimming cut 0 bases from V and 3 bases from J; bases unmatched to any gene: 12. This CDR3 region has 18 residues. CDR1 is SGHRS and CDR2 is YFSETQ in the germline V gene. The DNA for the CDR3 is TGCGCCAGCAGCTTGGCTGGGCGGGGGATGTTTGACAAAAACATTCAGTACTTC. Encoded protein: CASSLAGRGMFDKNIQYF.

V usage is TRBV9 and J usage is TRBJ2-2, with D unresolved. The CDR3 loop spans 15 amino acids. The V end lost 0 bases, the J end lost 0 bases, and 6 bases lay between the germline ends. Germline V gives CDR1 SGDLS, CDR2 YYNGEE. CDR3 DNA: TGTGCCAGCAGCGTAGTCGGAGCGAACACCGGGGAGCTGTTTTTT. Amino acid sequence: CASSVVGANTGELFF.

The CDR3 loop is CASSLVQEALHF. The CDR3 nucleotides read TGTGCCAGCAGCTTAGTTCAGGAGGCCCTCCACTTT. The V gene is TRBV7-9, the J gene TRBJ1-6; D not certain. Trimming removed 1 base at V and 14 bases at J, with 9 bases between. Germline V gives CDR1 SEHNR, CDR2 FQNEAQ (reference sequence). This CDR3 has 12 amino acids.

The chain carries TRBV7-2 and TRBJ2-2; D not certain. The CDR3 runs to 14 residues. The germline V and J ends were trimmed by 1 base and 6 bases, with 9 bases remaining between them. The V gene's germline CDR1 is SGHTA and CDR2 FQGNSA. The CDR3 sequence: CASSLEFHSGELFF. DNA for the CDR3: TGTGCCAGCAGCTTAGAATTCCACTCCGGGGAGCTGTTTTTT.

The V gene is TRBV7-9, the J gene TRBJ2-7; TRBD1 matches 11 bases. This CDR3 spans 15 amino acids. CDR1 and CDR2 from the germline V gene are SEHNR and FQNEAQ (reference sequence). Losses at the gene ends were 1 base for V and 6 bases for J; bases not matched to a gene: 5. CDR3 region: CASSLVGQGAGEQYF. CDR3 sequence (DNA): TGTGCCAGCAGCTTAGTAGGACAGGGGGCTGGCGAGCAGTACTTC.

The genes are TRBV28 and TRBJ1-2; D gene uncertain. Germline CDR1 MDHEN, CDR2 SYDVKM. This CDR3 is built from 13 residues. V gave up 5 bases and J gave up 6 bases, with 13 bases separating them. CDR3 nucleotide sequence: TGTGCCAGCAGTCCCCGGACCGGGAATGGCTACACCTTC. Protein product: CASSPRTGNGYTF.

The chain employs TRBV5-1 and TRBJ1-1; 9 bases are shared with TRBD1. The CDR3 extends over 15 amino acids. V lost 2 bases to trimming and J lost 5 bases; unmatched junction nucleotides: 7. CDR1 is SGHRS and CDR2 is YFSETQ in the germline V gene. CDR3 in DNA: TGCGCCAGCAGCTTACAGGGGGCGCAGGGGACTGAAGCTTTCTTT. Translating it yields CASSLQGAQGTEAFF.

J is TRBJ1-1 and V is TRBV28; D gene unclear. V was pared by 3 bases and J by 7 bases, with 9 bases between. Germline loops: CDR1 MDHEN, CDR2 SYDVKM. The CDR3 covers 12 residues. The CDR3 spells CASSLMTGEAFF. For the CDR3, the DNA is TGTGCCAGCAGTTTGATGACGGGTGAAGCTTTCTTT.

This clone was counted between two and nine times. The chain employs TRBV10-3 and TRBJ2-3; TRBD2 matches at 10 bases. The V gene end was trimmed by 6 bases and the J gene end by 4 bases; junction bases not matched to a gene: 16. This CDR3 is built from 18 residues. Germline V CDR1 and CDR2: ENHRY, SYGVKD. The CDR3 loop is CAIRRLAGRTPSPDTQYF. The CDR3 bases are TGTGCCATCAGGCGACTAGCGGGTAGGACCCCGTCCCCAGATACGCAGTATTTT.

The V and J genes are TRBV5-1 and TRBJ1-4; D is ambiguous. Germline V gene sequence: CDR1 SGHRS, CDR2 YFSETQ. This CDR3 has 12 amino acids. V was trimmed by 10 bases and J by 5 bases, leaving 12 bases between them. CDR3 region: CASSHLNEKLFF. CDR3 sequence (DNA): TGCGCCTCGAGCCATTTGAATGAAAAACTGTTTTTT.

V usage is TRBV6-5 and J usage is TRBJ1-6; D perhaps matches TRBD1 (5 bases). Trimming stripped 4 bases from V and 8 bases from J, with 15 bases between. Germline CDR1 is MNHEY and CDR2 is SVGAGI. The length of the CDR3 is 15 residues. The CDR3 loop reads CASSFGGGRHSPLHF. The DNA for the CDR3 is TGTGCCAGCAGTTTCGGGGGGGGACGTCATTCACCCCTCCACTTT.

The CDR3 here is CAWEQGADTEAFF. The CDR3 DNA sequence: TGTGCCTGGGAACAGGGGGCGGACACTGAAGCTTTCTTT. The chain has TRBV30 and TRBJ1-1; TRBD1 matches at 9 bases. J was trimmed by 3 bases and V by 5 bases; bases with no gene match: 4. From germline, CDR1 is GTSNPN and CDR2 SVGIG (reference sequence). This CDR3 region has 13 residues. The complete variable domain, with remaining parts taken from reference TRBV30 and TRBJ1-1, reads SQTIHQWPATLVQPVGSPLSLECTVEGTSNPNLYWYRQAAGRGLQLLFYSVGIGQISSEVPQNLSASRPQDRQFILSSKKLLLSDSGFYLCAWEQGADTEAFFGQGTRLTVV.

The chain couples TRBV19 to TRBJ1-4, with D uncertain. From germline, CDR1 is LNHDA and CDR2 SQIVND (reference sequence). The V end was cut by 3 bases, the J end by 2 bases, with 7 bases between. This CDR3 comprises 14 residues. The CDR3 coding sequence is TGTGCCAGTAGTATTATAGCGACTAATGAAAAACTGTTTTTT. As protein: CASSIIATNEKLFF.

This chain connects TRBV27 to TRBJ2-2; 8 bases fit TRBD1. After removal of 6 bases from V and 7 bases from J, the junction contained 7 bases not matched to a gene. Germline assignment: CDR1 MNHEY and CDR2 SMNVEV (reference sequence). The CDR3 is made up of 14 amino acids. The chain's CDR3 is CASRGQGRIGELFF. CDR3 bases: TGTGCCAGCAGAGGACAGGGTCGGATCGGGGAGCTGTTTTTT.

The chain is built from TRBV7-2 and TRBJ1-5; TRBD1 agrees at 8 bases. This CDR3 is 17 amino acids long. Germline V lookup: CDR1 SGHTA, CDR2 FQGNSA. V shed 4 bases and J 0 bases; nucleotides not matched to a gene: 8. In DNA form, the CDR3 reads TGTGCCAGCAGCTCAAACAGGGGGGTTGTTAGCAATCAGCCCCAGCATTTT. It translates to CASSSNRGVVSNQPQHF. The full variable domain, in which reference TRBV7-2 and TRBJ1-5 provide the parts outside the CDR3, is GAGVSQSPSNKVTEKGKDVELRCDPISGHTALYWYRQSLGQGLEFLIYFQGNSAPDKSGLPSDRFSAERTGGSVSTLTIQRTQQEDSAVYLCASSSNRGVVSNQPQHFGDGTRLSIL.

The rearrangement links TRBV27 to TRBJ2-5; 10 nucleotides align to TRBD1. Germline loops: CDR1 MNHEY, CDR2 SMNVEV (reference sequence). The V and J ends lost 3 bases and 3 bases, in that order; junction bases with no gene match: 13. CDR3 length: 18 amino acids. The CDR3 DNA reads as TGTGCCAGCAGTTTCCGCCCTCGCTCGGACAGGGGGGAAGAGACCCAGTACTTC. This encodes CASSFRPRSDRGEETQYF.

The chain recombines TRBV28 with TRBJ1-5; D possibly corresponds to TRBD1 (6 bases). CDR3 length: 17 amino acids. V was cut by 3 bases and J by 0 bases, with 15 bases left in between. The V gene's germline CDR1 is MDHEN and CDR2 SYDVKM. CDR3 nucleotide sequence: TGTGCCAGCAGTTTGGGGGCACAGGGCTATAGCAATCAGCCCCAGCATTTT. Translation: CASSLGAQGYSNQPQHF.

The genes are TRBV6-1 and TRBJ1-3, with a tentative D call TRBD1 (6 bases). In germline, CDR1 is MNHNS, CDR2 SASEGT. The CDR3 has 14 amino acids. The germline V and J ends were trimmed by 0 bases and 7 bases, with 10 bases remaining between them. CDR3: CASSEARGGNTIYF. The CDR3 DNA reads TGTGCCAGCAGTGAAGCTAGAGGGGGTAACACCATATATTTT.

The chain combines TRBV19 with TRBJ1-5; D call uncertain. Germline V gene sequence: CDR1 LNHDA, CDR2 SQIVND (reference sequence). The length of the CDR3 is 13 residues. The V end was cut by 6 bases, the J end by 3 bases, with 9 bases between. Here the CDR3 reads CASSWAINQPQHF. The CDR3 region has the DNA TGTGCCAGTAGCTGGGCCATCAATCAGCCCCAGCATTTT.

The chain is built from TRBV10-3 and TRBJ2-7, with D possibly being TRBD1 (6 bases). The germline gives CDR1 ENHRY, CDR2 SYGVKD. The CDR3 totals 15 residues. Trimming took 3 bases from V and 1 from J, leaving 13 bases between them. The CDR3 region has the DNA TGTGCCATCAGTGACCAGGGGAGACAATCCTACGAGCAGTACTTC. This sequence encodes CAISDQGRQSYEQYF.

The chain links TRBV7-2 to TRBJ1-6, with unresolved D. Trimming took 5 bases from V and 4 from J, leaving 15 bases between them. Germline V gene data show CDR1 as SGHTA and CDR2 as FQGNSA. The CDR3 length is 16 residues. Here the CDR3 DNA reads TGTGCCAGCAGCCCCCCTCGCAGTACTTATAATTCACCCCTCCACTTT. Translating it yields CASSPPRSTYNSPLHF. The whole variable domain, filled in from reference TRBV7-2 and TRBJ1-6, reads GAGVSQSPSNKVTEKGKDVELRCDPISGHTALYWYRQSLGQGLEFLIYFQGNSAPDKSGLPSDRFSAERTGGSVSTLTIQRTQQEDSAVYLCASSPPRSTYNSPLHFGNGTRLTVT.

A word on this clone: A junction end diverges from the germline sequence, so it may reflect a read error. The chain couples TRBV10-3 to TRBJ2-1; unclear D gene. Germline V gene lookup returns CDR1 ENHRY and CDR2 SYGVKD. This CDR3 spans 11 amino acids. Here the CDR3 reads CAISEPNRVIF. Written as DNA, the CDR3 is TGTGCCATCAGTGAGCCCAACAGAGTGATCTTC.

The chain joins TRBV14 to TRBJ2-1; D is perhaps TRBD2 (5 bases). Germline loops: CDR1 SGHDN, CDR2 FVKESK. The CDR3 contains 15 residues. V was cut by 3 bases and J by 0 bases, with 9 bases left in between. In DNA, the CDR3 is TGTGCCAGCAGCCAGCCGGGGAGCTCCTACAATGAGCAGTTCTTC. Amino acid sequence: CASSQPGSSYNEQFF.

This clone was seen only a few times. The DNA of the CDR3 is TGTGCCAGCAGTTACCTAGCGACCTACGAGCAGTACTTC. It specifies CASSYLATYEQYF. The rearrangement joins TRBV6-2 or TRBV6-3 to TRBJ2-7, with D possibly TRBD2 on 6 matching bases. The germline V and J ends were trimmed by 2 bases and 2 bases, with 7 bases remaining between them. The CDR3 spans 13 residues. The germline CDR1 and CDR2 sequences are MNHEY and SVGEGT.

The chain recombines TRBV29-1 with TRBJ1-2, with TRBD1 matching over 8 bases. J gave up 7 bases and V 1 base, and 20 bases lay outside the gene matches. The CDR3 is 18 amino acids. The V gene's germline CDR1 is SQVTM and CDR2 ANQGSEA. CDR3 protein: CSVEAVGQGSPEISGYTF. The DNA for the CDR3 is TGCAGCGTTGAAGCCGTTGGACAGGGATCACCAGAGATTTCTGGCTACACCTTC. Using reference TRBV29-1 and TRBJ1-2 for the parts outside the CDR3, the full variable domain is SAVISQKPSRDICQRGTSLTIQCQVDSQVTMMFWYRQQPGQSLTLIATANQGSEATYESGFVIDKFPISRPNLTFSTLTVSNMSPEDSSIYLCSVEAVGQGSPEISGYTFGSGTRLTVV.

The chain is built from TRBV4-2 and TRBJ2-3; D uncertain. The V end was cut by 0 bases, the J end by 3 bases, with 4 bases between. Per the germline V gene, CDR1 is LGHNA and CDR2 is YNFKEQ. The CDR3 has 13 amino acids. The CDR3 region has the DNA TGTGCCAGCAGCCAAGATAGAACAGATACGCAGTATTTT. It encodes CASSQDRTDTQYF.

This rearrangement joins TRBV18 to TRBJ1-6, with D tentatively TRBD1 (5 bases). CDR1 is KGHSH, CDR2 LQKENI, per germline. The CDR3 covers 14 residues. V lost 6 bases and J 8 bases, leaving 14 bases between the germline ends. CDR3: CASSRSGRDSPLHF. As DNA, the CDR3 is TGTGCCAGCTCCCGTTCAGGGAGGGATTCACCCCTCCACTTT.

The rearrangement uses TRBV4-1 and TRBJ1-6, with 11 bases aligning to TRBD1. V lost 4 bases to trimming and J lost 9 bases; unmatched junction nucleotides: 5. The germline gives CDR1 MGHRA, CDR2 YSYEKL. The CDR3 length is 15 residues. The CDR3 sequence: CASSRGQGASSPLHF. CDR3 coding DNA: TGCGCCAGCAGCCGAGGACAGGGGGCGTCTTCACCCCTCCACTTT.